The entry below describes one T cell receptor (beta chain). Antigen unknown. This record comes from a study of shared clonotypes between healthy human individuals. Study details: CD8 memory received one plate per donor, CD8 naive two, CD4 memory three and CD4 naive three.

Partitioning of CD4+ cells yielded a CD45RA+ naive subset and a CD45RA-negative memory subset. Sequencing was performed with immunoSEQ multiplex PCR; in TCRdb, only in-frame clones are kept and a portion is missing. In the table there are around 1 million clones, 70% to 85% of which are singletons. Study-wide results and limits: A handful of donors showed sharing of approximately 5% of naive CD4 clonotypes. In general, naive subsets displayed greater estimated richness than memory subsets did.

Germline CDR1 is MNHNS and CDR2 is SASEGT. Deletions cut 0 bases from V and 7 bases from J, with 9 bases between. The CDR3 loop spans 13 amino acids. The receptor was derived from a man younger than 35 in good health. The sequenced sample consisted of memory CD4+ T cells sorted from blood. Indicated subset: CD45RA-negative fraction. The chain joins TRBV6-1 to TRBJ1-2; D perhaps matches TRBD1 (6 bases). CDR3 in DNA: TGTGCCAGCAGTGAAGCAGGGGGGTTTGGCTACACCTTC. This translates into CASSEAGGFGYTF.